This TCR beta chain was obtained from a study of T cells after posttransplantation cyclophosphamide. Some clones are missing from TCRdb's copy, which holds only in-frame ones; the method was immunoSEQ multiplex PCR. The data hold tens of thousands of clones, with around 95% observed a single time. The CDR3 consists of 15 residues. CDR1 SGDLS and CDR2 YYNGEE come from the germline V gene. The V end lost 0 bases, the J end lost 8 bases, and 14 bases lay between the germline ends. The specimen was PBMCs. The chain has TRBV9 and TRBJ1-4, with a possible D match to TRBD1 (5 bases). The TCR was taken from a woman between 25 and 40 years old in good health and a related stem cell transplant donor. The CDR3 DNA reads TGTGCCAGCAGCGTAGGTGGAGGGGTTGCGGAAAAACTGTTTTTT. This sequence encodes CASSVGGGVAEKLFF.